Presented here are 4 T cell receptor beta chains from one specimen sequenced in a study of CD4+ T cells in melanoma. Clones were read by immunoSEQ multiplex PCR, and TCRdb kept only the in-frame ones, dropping some. The top ten clones hold roughly 1.4% of a sample with fewer than 150,000 clones, 80% to 95% of them seen once. The source is a human donor with melanoma.

V gene TRBV2 combines with J gene TRBJ1-4; D possibly corresponds to TRBD1 (5 bases). Germline assignment: CDR1 SNHLY and CDR2 FYNNEI. V was cut by 3 bases and J by 4 bases, with 12 bases left in between. The CDR3 totals 15 residues. Written as DNA, the CDR3 is TGTGCCAGCAGTGATGAGGGGACGGGTAATGAAAAACTGTTTTTT. Its protein product is CASSDEGTGNEKLFF.

V usage is TRBV5-6 and J usage is TRBJ2-7, with D unresolved. CDR1 and CDR2 (germline): SGHDT, YYEEEE. V was shortened by 1 base and J by 0 bases, with 17 bases between the two germline ends. The CDR3 totals 17 residues. DNA of the CDR3: TGTGCCAGCAGCTTGTCGTTGATCGGTAGGAACTCCTACGAGCAGTACTTC. Amino acid sequence: CASSLSLIGRNSYEQYF.

This sequence joins TRBV5-1 and TRBJ2-7, with a possible D match to TRBD1 (6 bases). Trimming stripped 0 bases from V and 4 bases from J, with 11 bases between. This CDR3 contains 14 residues. Germline V lookup: CDR1 SGHRS, CDR2 YFSETQ. CDR3: CASSLGQGNYEQYF. In DNA, the CDR3 is TGCGCCAGCAGCTTGGGCCAGGGGAATTACGAGCAGTACTTC.

The CDR3 protein is CSASRVYGYTF. As DNA, the CDR3 is TGCAGTGCTAGCAGGGTCTATGGCTACACCTTC. The chain recombines TRBV20-1 with TRBJ1-2; a weak D match, TRBD1 (5 bases). Trimming removed 3 bases from V and 4 bases from J, with 6 bases in between. Germline values: CDR1 DFQATT, CDR2 SNEGSKA (reference sequence). This CDR3 is built from 11 residues.